This paragraph covers one TCR beta chain sequence. Its target is not known. Specified time point: patch test 1, 2 weeks after DPC sensitization. Treatment in this sample: therapeutic diphenylcyclopropenone sensitization with weekly scalp DPC. The data were taken from a study of human T cells and chemical hapten exposure. The overall study: Patch tests delivered 0.01% DPC to the upper back and were evaluated at 6 days.

V lost 4 bases and J lost 2, with 17 bases in between. Germline-derived CDR1 and CDR2 are MNHEY and SVGEGT. CDR3 size: 16 residues. TCRdb recomputed calls from the RACE reads with MiXCR, one row per CDR3 protein. The top ten clones hold roughly 10% of a sample with 70,000 to 75,000 distinct CDR3 sequences, around a third of them seen once. General study results and limits: Sensitization with DPC brought no change to TCRs above 1 in 1000 in frequency.

This chain connects TRBV6-2 or TRBV6-3 to TRBJ2-5, with D uncertain. The material was whole blood, obtained in connection with sensitization to the hapten diphenylcyclopropenone (DPC). This clonotype was obtained from a man aged 35 to 55 with alopecia areata. Some clones in this sample may be carry-over from other donors' samples. CDR3 in amino acids: CASSSLTRSPQETQYF. The CDR3 region has the DNA TGTGCCAGCAGTTCCTTAACACGGAGTCCTCAAGAGACCCAGTACTTC.